Below, 10 T cell receptor beta chains from the same sample are listed, as sequenced in a study of blood T cell repertoires in COVID-19. The method was immunoSEQ multiplex PCR; TCRdb's version includes in-frame clones alone and lacks a portion of them. The table has 20,000 to 25,000 clones, around 82% seen once. Sequenced material: peripheral blood. These receptors came from a man aged 40-50 years with acute or convalescent COVID-19.

The chain joins TRBV19 to TRBJ1-2; 7 bases line up with TRBD1. The CDR3 has 15 amino acids. The junction had 10 bases not matched to a gene; V was cut back by 7 bases and J by 2 bases. The germline gives CDR1 LNHDA, CDR2 SQIVND (reference sequence). In DNA, the CDR3 is TGTGCCAGTATCTCCCCAGGGGGGCGGAACTATGGCTACACCTTC. This gives the protein CASISPGGRNYGYTF.

This clone was seen just once. CDR3 region: CASSRDDTEAFF. The CDR3 nucleotides read TGTGCCAGCTCCCGGGATGACACTGAAGCTTTCTTT. The J gene is TRBJ1-1, the V gene TRBV18; D call uncertain. This CDR3 region has 12 residues. CDR1 and CDR2 (germline): KGHSH, LQKENI. V lost 6 bases to trimming and J lost 3 bases, with 8 bases between them.

The V and J genes are TRBV19 and TRBJ1-2; D perhaps matches TRBD1 (6 bases). Germline V gene data show CDR1 as LNHDA and CDR2 as SQIVND (reference sequence). The V end was cut by 2 bases, the J end by 4 bases, with 14 bases between. This CDR3 is built from 15 residues. CDR3 protein: CASSIRSWDIYGYTF. The CDR3 nucleotides are TGTGCCAGTAGTATACGTTCTTGGGACATCTATGGCTACACCTTC.

The chain combines TRBV5-1 with TRBJ2-3, with 14 bases matching TRBD2. V lost 5 bases and J lost 6; bases outside the gene matches: 5. The CDR3 contains 15 residues. Per the germline V gene, CDR1 is SGHRS and CDR2 is YFSETQ. The chain's CDR3 is CASRQGLAGADTQYF. The CDR3 coding sequence is TGCGCCAGCAGGCAGGGACTAGCGGGAGCGGATACGCAGTATTTT.

In this sample, this clone turned up a few times. The chain uses TRBV7-8 and TRBJ2-2, with TRBD2 identical over 8 bases. V shed 2 bases, J shed 1 base, and the junction held 0 bases outside the gene matches. The length of the CDR3 is 15 residues. Germline CDR1 is SGHVS and CDR2 is FQNEAQ. CDR3 loop: CASSLSGGNTGELFF. The CDR3, as DNA: TGTGCCAGCAGCTTAAGCGGGGGGAACACCGGGGAGCTGTTTTTT.

This clone came up once. The chain combines TRBV6-5 with TRBJ2-1; perhaps TRBD2 as D (6 bases). Trimming cost V 7 bases and J 0 bases, with 13 bases left between them. This CDR3 has 15 amino acids. The germline V gene encodes CDR1 MNHEY and CDR2 SVGAGI. CDR3 amino acids: CASTLADLSYNEQFF. The CDR3 DNA is TGTGCCAGCACCTTAGCGGACCTCTCCTACAATGAGCAGTTCTTC.

The rearrangement uses TRBV27 and TRBJ1-1; maybe TRBD1 (6 bases). Germline CDR1 and CDR2: MNHEY and SMNVEV (reference sequence). This CDR3 is 15 amino acids long. Between the trimmed V and J ends, which lost 0 bases and 3 bases, there was a span of 11 bases. The CDR3 is CASSLSWGPDTEAFF. Here the CDR3 DNA reads TGTGCCAGCAGTTTATCGTGGGGGCCGGACACTGAAGCTTTCTTT.

The chain joins TRBV18 to TRBJ2-1; 11 bases match TRBD1. Germline trimming cut 5 bases from V and 6 bases from J; bases unmatched to any gene: 6. This CDR3 has 15 amino acids. CDR1 is KGHSH, CDR2 LQKENI, per germline. The CDR3 region is CASSSGQGAINEQFF. The CDR3 DNA is TGTGCCAGCTCATCCGGACAGGGGGCAATCAATGAGCAGTTCTTC.

V and J are TRBV19 and TRBJ2-7; 12 bases agree with TRBD2. The CDR3 spans 16 residues. V was clipped by 3 bases and J by 7 bases; unmatched bases: 10. Germline CDR1 reads LNHDA; CDR2 reads SQIVND (reference sequence). The CDR3 sequence is CASSMRLAGDGGEQYF. For the CDR3, the DNA is TGTGCCAGTAGTATGAGACTAGCGGGAGACGGGGGGGAGCAGTACTTC.

This clone was seen a single time. The genes are TRBV7-9 and TRBJ2-1; 9 nucleotides align to TRBD1. Trimming took 2 bases from V and 1 from J; bases not matched to a gene: 3. Germline loops: CDR1 SEHNR, CDR2 FQNEAQ (reference sequence). This CDR3 comprises 16 residues. Here the CDR3 reads CASSLWTGVSYNEQFF. The CDR3, as DNA: TGTGCCAGCAGCTTATGGACAGGGGTTTCCTACAATGAGCAGTTCTTC.